The entry below describes one T cell receptor beta chain. Its antigen is still unknown. Trimming removed 3 bases from V and 7 bases from J; junction bases left unmatched: 14. The CDR3 sequence is 17 residues long. The V gene's germline CDR1 is ENHRY and CDR2 SYGVKD. TCRdb's table, derived via immunoSEQ multiplex PCR, lists solely in-frame clones and lacks some. The data hold under 40,000 clones, with about 75% observed a single time. The data belong to a study of vaccination effects on CD4 cells after COVID-19. Whole-study context: Sequencing in the ViraFEST assay came after antigen-specific CD4+ T cells had been expanded with viral peptide pools, which were used to stimulate PBMC. Sampling of a few convalescent patients occurred early (day +14) and late post-vaccination.

Following 10 days of culture, CD4+ T cells were isolated. The person acquired a PCR-confirmed SARS-CoV-2 infection between March and December 2020. Each person got two doses of an mRNA SARS-CoV-2 vaccine, BNT162b2 or mRNA-1273. Sequenced here: CD4+ T cells from PBMCs cultured without peptide, sampled after COVID-19 vaccination. This sequence was found in a human donor who had a prior SARS-CoV-2 infection. The rearrangement uses TRBV10-3 and TRBJ2-4, with TRBD2 matching 8 bases. The CDR3 DNA sequence: TGTGCCATCAGTGATTACATTGAGTCGGGGGGGGCCAACATTCAGTACTTC. Protein: CAISDYIESGGANIQYF.